What follows are 25 T cell receptor beta chains derived from one specimen sequenced in a study of Ad26.COV2.S vaccination and SARS-CoV-2 variants (dated by TCRdb to the early 2020s). The time point label of this sample denotes: individuals recovered from natural SARS-CoV-2 infection. Libraries were constructed by the immunoSEQ multiplex PCR assay. TCRdb stores this immuneACCESS table with in-frame sequences only. Part of the clones is absent; in the studies checked, under half of the shortfall reflects unresolved V genes, and no reason is known for the rest. The sample yields more than 85,000 clones; 60% to 85% were counted once. The top ten clones comprise roughly 17% of the sample. The sample in question was peripheral blood, obtained after recovery from COVID-19. The receptors here all came from a human donor who had recovered from COVID-19.

The V call is TRBV11-2, the J call TRBJ1-5; no firm D call. CDR1 and CDR2 (germline): SGHAT, FQNNGV. Trimming shortened V by 5 bases and J by 6 bases, and 11 bases separated the two germline ends. The CDR3 is 13 amino acids. DNA of the CDR3: TGTGCCAGCAGCACCGAAGCGGGTCAGCCCCAGCATTTT. Translation: CASSTEAGQPQHF.

This clone was seen only a few times. The V gene is TRBV7-9, the J gene TRBJ1-5; perhaps TRBD1 as D (5 bases). Trimming shortened V by 0 bases and J by 5 bases, and 17 bases separated the two germline ends. Germline-derived CDR1 and CDR2 are SEHNR and FQNEAQ (reference sequence). The length of the CDR3 is 17 residues. CDR3: CASSLALGDGVYQPQHF. As DNA, the CDR3 is TGTGCCAGCAGCTTAGCGCTGGGGGACGGTGTTTATCAGCCCCAGCATTTT.

This rearrangement joins TRBV19 to TRBJ1-2, with D tentatively TRBD1 (6 bases). CDR3 length: 13 residues. Trimming took 4 bases from V and 5 from J, leaving 11 bases between them. Germline CDR1 is LNHDA and CDR2 is SQIVND (reference sequence). CDR3 loop: CASSREGEYGYTF. In DNA form, the CDR3 reads TGTGCCAGTAGTAGGGAGGGGGAATATGGCTACACCTTC.

The V gene is TRBV9, the J gene TRBJ2-5, with unresolved D. This CDR3 has 14 residues. V dropped 1 base and J dropped 5 bases, with 12 bases sitting between them. CDR1 is SGDLS, CDR2 YYNGEE, per germline. CDR3 amino acids: CASSVSGGSETQYF. The CDR3 DNA reads TGTGCCAGCAGCGTAAGTGGCGGTTCGGAGACCCAGTACTTC.

The genes are TRBV7-3 and TRBJ1-1, with no clear D. V lost 5 bases, J lost 6 bases, and 13 bases lay in between. Germline V gene lookup returns CDR1 SGHTA and CDR2 FQGTGA. The CDR3 has 13 residues. The DNA for the CDR3 is TGTGCCAGCAGCCCGGGTTGGGGATCTGAAGCTTTCTTT. Translating gives CASSPGWGSEAFF.

This chain joins TRBV11-2 and TRBJ1-2, with 7 nucleotides matching TRBD1. The CDR3 spans 16 residues. Trimming cost V 0 bases and J 5 bases; bases outside gene matches: 9. Germline CDR1 SGHAT, CDR2 FQNNGV. The CDR3 here is CASSLDSRQGTYGYTF. The DNA for the CDR3 is TGTGCCAGCAGCTTAGACAGTCGACAGGGTACTTATGGCTACACCTTC.

This clone was picked up one time. This sequence joins TRBV6-2 or TRBV6-3 and TRBJ1-5; D is uncertain. Germline values: CDR1 MNHEY, CDR2 SVGEGT. The V gene lost 6 bases and the J gene lost 0 bases, with 18 bases spanning the gap. The CDR3 covers 17 residues. CDR3 coding DNA: TGTGCCAGCAGCCAGGCCCCGACATATTATAGCAATCAGCCCCAGCATTTT. It translates to CASSQAPTYYSNQPQHF.

The rearrangement links TRBV30 to TRBJ2-1, with a tentative D call TRBD1 (6 bases). This CDR3 comprises 13 residues. V was trimmed by 1 base and J by 2 bases, leaving 6 bases between them. Per germline, CDR1 GTSNPN and CDR2 SVGIG (reference sequence). CDR3 loop: CAWSGGPYNEQFF. CDR3 DNA sequence: TGTGCCTGGAGTGGGGGGCCCTACAATGAGCAGTTCTTC.

This clone was counted only a few times. The V gene is TRBV15, the J gene TRBJ1-6; D might be TRBD1 (5 bases). This CDR3 is 16 amino acids long. Germline V CDR1 and CDR2: LNHNV, YYDKDF (reference sequence). V lost 0 bases and J 9 bases, leaving 15 bases between the germline ends. This CDR3 reads CATSREAGSGGSPLHF. The DNA of the CDR3 is TGTGCCACCAGCAGAGAGGCAGGGTCAGGAGGTTCACCCCTCCACTTT.

The count of this clone is one. The chain recombines TRBV7-6 with TRBJ2-5; 12 bases fit TRBD2. Germline lookup yields CDR1 SGHVS and CDR2 FNYEAQ. V gave up 5 bases and J gave up 3 bases; unmatched junction bases: 13. The CDR3 runs to 18 residues. The chain's CDR3 is CASSPGLAGNLREETQYF. CDR3 nucleotides: TGTGCCAGCAGCCCAGGACTAGCGGGGAACCTTAGAGAAGAGACCCAGTACTTC.

The rearrangement uses TRBV5-5 and TRBJ1-1; 9 positions agree with TRBD1. V lost 4 bases, J lost 7 bases, and 11 bases stayed unmatched. CDR3 length equals 15 residues. Germline V CDR1 and CDR2: SGHKS, YYEKEE (reference sequence). Here the CDR3 DNA reads TGTGCCAGCAGCCGTTCAGACAGGGGGATTGTTGAAGCTTTCTTT. Translation: CASSRSDRGIVEAFF.

This clone was seen once. This sequence joins TRBV6-1 and TRBJ1-5; D not certain. V was pared by 1 base and J by 3 bases, with 7 bases between. The CDR3 consists of 14 residues. Germline assignment: CDR1 MNHNS and CDR2 SASEGT. The CDR3 DNA reads as TGTGCCAGCAGTGAAGTTCCCCTCAATCAGCCCCAGCATTTT. Its protein product is CASSEVPLNQPQHF.

V and J are TRBV3-1 (or the pseudogene TRBV3-2) and TRBJ1-6, with TRBD1 matching over 7 bases. The CDR3 extends over 15 amino acids. Unmatched junction bases numbered 4, after V lost 4 bases and J lost 4 bases. Germline V gives CDR1 LGHDT, CDR2 YNNKEL (reference sequence). The CDR3 coding sequence is TGTGCCAGCAGCCGCCAGACAGGGTATAATTCACCCCTCCACTTT. Protein: CASSRQTGYNSPLHF.

This clone was seen a handful of times. The V call is TRBV7-9, the J call TRBJ1-2; D call uncertain. Germline CDR1 is SEHNR and CDR2 is FQNEAQ (reference sequence). V lost 5 bases to trimming and J lost 12 bases, with 10 bases between them. This CDR3 spans 10 amino acids. This CDR3 reads CASSGSGDTF. CDR3 in DNA: TGTGCCAGCAGCGGCTCAGGTGACACCTTC.

The chain carries TRBV28 and TRBJ1-1; D remains ambiguous. V was trimmed by 5 bases and J by 11 bases, leaving 21 bases between them. The CDR3 has 14 amino acids. The germline V gene encodes CDR1 MDHEN and CDR2 SYDVKM. CDR3 nucleotide sequence: TGTGCCAGCAGTCCGGATGACGGCTACTCTCCGGCTTTCTTT. Its protein product is CASSPDDGYSPAFF.

This chain connects TRBV11-2 to TRBJ2-5; a weak D match, TRBD1 (5 bases). Trimming removed 2 bases from V and 1 base from J, with 20 bases in between. The CDR3 extends over 18 amino acids. Germline CDR1 is SGHAT and CDR2 is FQNNGV. CDR3: CASSLQGNGFTVQETQYF. In DNA, the CDR3 is TGTGCCAGCAGCTTACAGGGTAATGGTTTTACGGTCCAAGAGACCCAGTACTTC.

V usage is TRBV6-5 and J usage is TRBJ1-6; D is perhaps TRBD1 (6 bases). The CDR3 is 15 amino acids. Trimming pared 3 bases from V and 8 bases from J, leaving 14 bases between. Looked up from germline, CDR1 is MNHEY and CDR2 is SVGAGI. CDR3 nucleotide sequence: TGTGCCAGCAGTTATAGGGGGGCGATCGATTCACCCCTCCACTTT. Translating it yields CASSYRGAIDSPLHF.

The chain joins TRBV7-9 to TRBJ2-3; D gene uncertain. Germline CDR1 SEHNR, CDR2 FQNEAQ (reference sequence). Trimming cost V 1 base and J 4 bases, with 6 bases left between them. The CDR3 consists of 13 residues. The CDR3 is CASSLVSSDTQYF. CDR3 DNA sequence: TGTGCCAGCAGCTTAGTATCTTCAGATACGCAGTATTTT. The full variable domain, its missing parts supplied by reference TRBV7-9 and TRBJ2-3, is DTGVSQNPRHKITKRGQNVTFRCDPISEHNRLYWYRQTLGQGPEFLTYFQNEAQLEKSRLLSDRFSAERPKGSFSTLEIQRTEQGDSAMYLCASSLVSSDTQYFGPGTRLTVL.

The chain has TRBV19 and TRBJ1-2; 11 nucleotides match TRBD1. Germline V gives CDR1 LNHDA, CDR2 SQIVND (reference sequence). V shed 4 bases, J shed 5 bases, and the junction held 12 bases outside the gene matches. The CDR3 is 17 residues long. CDR3 region: CASSTRTGGADYYGYTF. The CDR3, as DNA: TGTGCCAGTAGTACCCGGACAGGGGGCGCCGACTATTATGGCTACACCTTC.

A few counts support this clone. The V gene is TRBV7-9, the J gene TRBJ1-5; 9 nucleotides agree with TRBD1. CDR3 length: 15 residues. V gave up 5 bases and J gave up 3 bases; unmatched junction bases: 5. CDR1 SEHNR and CDR2 FQNEAQ come from the germline V gene (reference sequence). The CDR3 here is CASSPTGGPNQPQHF. The CDR3 nucleotides read TGTGCCAGCAGCCCTACAGGGGGCCCCAATCAGCCCCAGCATTTT.

The rearrangement links TRBV9 to TRBJ1-2, with 7 bases identical to TRBD1. CDR1 and CDR2 (germline): SGDLS, YYNGEE. The CDR3 extends over 12 amino acids. Trimming removed 0 bases from V and 7 bases from J; junction bases left unmatched: 0. The CDR3 coding sequence is TGTGCCAGCAGCGTAGGGACAGGTGGCTACACCTTC. Translated, it gives CASSVGTGGYTF.

The chain couples TRBV5-1 to TRBJ2-2; 8 bases fit TRBD1. Per the germline V gene, CDR1 is SGHRS and CDR2 is YFSETQ. Losses at the gene ends were 2 bases for V and 7 bases for J; bases not matched to a gene: 7. The CDR3 totals 15 residues. CDR3 in amino acids: CASSFSGGRGGELFF. Written as DNA, the CDR3 is TGCGCCAGCAGCTTCTCAGGGGGCCGGGGCGGGGAGCTGTTTTTT.

This chain uses TRBV2 with TRBJ2-6; 8 nucleotides line up with TRBD1. V shed 6 bases, J shed 3 bases, and the junction held 4 bases outside the gene matches. The germline CDR1 and CDR2 sequences are SNHLY and FYNNEI. The CDR3 spans 15 residues. The CDR3 protein is CASRQGEFGANVLTF. CDR3 coding DNA: TGTGCCAGCAGACAGGGGGAGTTTGGGGCCAACGTCCTGACTTTC.

The chain recombines TRBV4-3 with TRBJ2-3, with 9 bases matching TRBD1. After removal of 0 bases from V and 5 bases from J, the junction contained 15 bases not matched to a gene. CDR3 length: 19 residues. In germline, CDR1 is LGHNA, CDR2 YSLEER. The CDR3 reads CASSQDRTGGALVVDTQYF. The CDR3 bases are TGCGCCAGCAGCCAAGACCGAACAGGGGGCGCGTTAGTTGTAGATACGCAGTATTTT.

The chain has TRBV4-2 and TRBJ2-1; TRBD1 matches at 8 bases. Germline V gene sequence: CDR1 LGHNA, CDR2 YNFKEQ. The CDR3 totals 20 residues. The J segment lost 0 bases and the V segment lost 4 bases, leaving 17 bases of the junction unmatched. The CDR3 loop is CASSPGRTGTLGGSYNEQFF. The CDR3 DNA follows: TGTGCCAGCAGCCCGGGCCGGACAGGGACTCTCGGGGGCTCCTACAATGAGCAGTTCTTC.